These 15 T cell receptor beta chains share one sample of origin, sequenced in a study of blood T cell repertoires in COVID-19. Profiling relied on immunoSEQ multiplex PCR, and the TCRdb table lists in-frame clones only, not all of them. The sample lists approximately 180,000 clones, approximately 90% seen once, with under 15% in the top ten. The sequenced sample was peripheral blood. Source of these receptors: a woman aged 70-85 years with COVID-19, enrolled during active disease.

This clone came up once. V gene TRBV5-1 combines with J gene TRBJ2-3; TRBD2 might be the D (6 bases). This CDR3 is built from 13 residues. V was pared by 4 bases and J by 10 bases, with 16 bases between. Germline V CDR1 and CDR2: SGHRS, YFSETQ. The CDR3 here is CASSPVAGKSQYF. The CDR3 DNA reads TGCGCCAGCAGCCCGGTGGCGGGAAAGTCGCAGTATTTT.

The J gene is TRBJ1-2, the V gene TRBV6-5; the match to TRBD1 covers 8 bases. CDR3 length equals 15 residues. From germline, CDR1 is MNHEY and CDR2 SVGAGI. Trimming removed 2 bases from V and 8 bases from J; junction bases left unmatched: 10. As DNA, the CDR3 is TGTGCCAGCAGTTACCATTCGGACAGGGTGGAAGGCTACACCTTC. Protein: CASSYHSDRVEGYTF.

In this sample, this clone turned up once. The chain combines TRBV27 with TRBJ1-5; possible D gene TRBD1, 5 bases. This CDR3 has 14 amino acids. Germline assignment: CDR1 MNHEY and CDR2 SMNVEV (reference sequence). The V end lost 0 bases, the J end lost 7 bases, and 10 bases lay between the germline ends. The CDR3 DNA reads TGTGCCAGCAGTTTATCATCAGGGTACCAGCCCCAGCATTTT. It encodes CASSLSSGYQPQHF.

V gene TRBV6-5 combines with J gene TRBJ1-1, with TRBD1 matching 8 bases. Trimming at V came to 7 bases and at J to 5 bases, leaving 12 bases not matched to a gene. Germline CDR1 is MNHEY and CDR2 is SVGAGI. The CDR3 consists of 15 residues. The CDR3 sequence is CASTKQGGWQTEAFF. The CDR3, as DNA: TGTGCCAGCACCAAACAGGGGGGATGGCAGACTGAAGCTTTCTTT.

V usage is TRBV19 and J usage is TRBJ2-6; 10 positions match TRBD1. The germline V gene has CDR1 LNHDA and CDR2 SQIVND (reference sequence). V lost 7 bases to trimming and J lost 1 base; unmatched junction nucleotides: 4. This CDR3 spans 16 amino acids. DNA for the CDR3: TGTGCCAGTACCCGGGACAGGGGTTCTGGGGCCAACGTCCTGACTTTC. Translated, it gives CASTRDRGSGANVLTF.

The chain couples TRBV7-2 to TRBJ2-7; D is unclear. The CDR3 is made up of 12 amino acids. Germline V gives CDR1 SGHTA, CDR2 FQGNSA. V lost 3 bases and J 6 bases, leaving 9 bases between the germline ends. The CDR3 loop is CASSLSASEQYF. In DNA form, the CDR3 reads TGTGCCAGCAGCTTGTCAGCGTCCGAGCAGTACTTC.

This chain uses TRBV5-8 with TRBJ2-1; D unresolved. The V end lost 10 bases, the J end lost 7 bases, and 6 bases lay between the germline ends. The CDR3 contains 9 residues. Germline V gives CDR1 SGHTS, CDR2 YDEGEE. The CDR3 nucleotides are TGTGCCTTTGAGAATGAGCAGTTCTTC. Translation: CAFENEQFF.

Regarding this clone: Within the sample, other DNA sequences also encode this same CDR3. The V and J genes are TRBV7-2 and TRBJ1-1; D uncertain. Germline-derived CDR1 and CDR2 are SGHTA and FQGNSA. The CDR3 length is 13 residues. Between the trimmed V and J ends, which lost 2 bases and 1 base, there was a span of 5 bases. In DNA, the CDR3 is TGTGCCAGCAGCTTAACCGGGAACACTGAAGCTTTCTTT. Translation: CASSLTGNTEAFF. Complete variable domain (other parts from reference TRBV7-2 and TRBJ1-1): GAGVSQSPSNKVTEKGKDVELRCDPISGHTALYWYRQSLGQGLEFLIYFQGNSAPDKSGLPSDRFSAERTGGSVSTLTIQRTQQEDSAVYLCASSLTGNTEAFFGQGTRLTVV.

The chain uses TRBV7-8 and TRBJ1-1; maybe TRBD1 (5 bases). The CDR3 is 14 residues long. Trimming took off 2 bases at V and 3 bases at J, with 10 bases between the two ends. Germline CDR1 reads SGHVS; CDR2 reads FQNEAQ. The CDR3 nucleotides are TGTGCCAGCAGCTTAACTCAGGGTTACACTGAAGCTTTCTTT. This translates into CASSLTQGYTEAFF. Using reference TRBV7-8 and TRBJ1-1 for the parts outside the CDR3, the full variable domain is GAGVSQSPRYKVAKRGQDVALRCDPISGHVSLFWYQQALGQGPEFLTYFQNEAQLDKSGLPSDRFFAERPEGSVSTLKIQRTQQEDSAVYLCASSLTQGYTEAFFGQGTRLTVV.

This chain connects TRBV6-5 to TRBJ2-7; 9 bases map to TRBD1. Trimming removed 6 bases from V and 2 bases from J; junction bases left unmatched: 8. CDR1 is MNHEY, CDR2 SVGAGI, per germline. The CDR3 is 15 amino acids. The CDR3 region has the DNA TGTGCCAGCAGGATAGGACAGGGGCTCACCTACGAGCAGTACTTC. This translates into CASRIGQGLTYEQYF.

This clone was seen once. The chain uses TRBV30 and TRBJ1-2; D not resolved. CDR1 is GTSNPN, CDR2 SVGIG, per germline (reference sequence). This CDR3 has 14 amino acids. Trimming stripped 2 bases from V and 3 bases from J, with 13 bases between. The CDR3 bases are TGTGCCTGGAGTAGTAGCCTTTTGGACTATGGCTACACCTTC. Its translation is CAWSSSLLDYGYTF.

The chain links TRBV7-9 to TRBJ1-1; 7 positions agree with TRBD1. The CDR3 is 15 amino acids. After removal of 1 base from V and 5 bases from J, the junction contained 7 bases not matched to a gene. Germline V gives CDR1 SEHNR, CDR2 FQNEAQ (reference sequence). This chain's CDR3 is CASSLGGSGGTEAFF. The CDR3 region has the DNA TGTGCCAGCAGCTTAGGGGGATCAGGGGGTACTGAAGCTTTCTTT.

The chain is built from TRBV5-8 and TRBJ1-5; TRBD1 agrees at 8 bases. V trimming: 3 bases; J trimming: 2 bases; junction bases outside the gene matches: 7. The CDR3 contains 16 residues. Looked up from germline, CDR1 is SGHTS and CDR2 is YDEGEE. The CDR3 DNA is TGTGCCAGCAGCTCTCAGGGGGCGTCGGGCAATCAGCCCCAGCATTTT. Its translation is CASSSQGASGNQPQHF.

For the CDR3, the DNA is TGCGCCAGCAGCTCCCAGGTAACGAGCTATGGCTACACCTTC. Its translation: CASSSQVTSYGYTF. The chain uses TRBV5-1 and TRBJ1-2, with D unclear. Deletions cut 3 bases from V and 4 bases from J, with 13 bases between. CDR1 and CDR2 (germline): SGHRS, YFSETQ. The CDR3 loop spans 14 amino acids.

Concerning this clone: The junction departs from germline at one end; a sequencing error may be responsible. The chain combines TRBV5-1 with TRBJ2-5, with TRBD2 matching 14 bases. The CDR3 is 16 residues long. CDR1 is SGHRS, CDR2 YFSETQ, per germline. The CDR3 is CASSLGTSGGQETEYF. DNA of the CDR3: TGCGCCAGCAGCCTCGGGACTAGCGGGGGTCAAGAGACCGAGTACTTC.